A selection of T cell receptor beta chains follows, all from one sample in a study of blood T cells in healthy people across ages. TCRdb redid the calling of the 5' RACE reads with MiXCR, one entry per CDR3 protein. The table shows 1.5 million to 2 million distinct CDR3 sequences, with roughly 32% occurring only once. Sample: blood. These receptors came from a woman aged 25 to 39 in good health. Both conserved end residues are part of each CDR3. D genes are given only for firm matches. Clone size, where shown, is once, few, many, or a class for clones that have expanded.

v_gene: TRBV6-2/TRBV6-3; d_gene: NA; abundance: NA; j_gene: TRBJ2-5; CDR3aa: CASARGQETQYF; CDR3nt: TGTGCCAGCGCCCGGGGCCAAGAGACCCAGTACTTC
v_gene: TRBV3-1; d_gene: TRBD2; abundance: NA; j_gene: TRBJ2-5; CDR3aa: CAGSQRGSGIEETQYF; CDR3nt: TGTGCCGGCAGCCAACGTGGGAGCGGGATAGAAGAGACCCAGTACTTC
v_gene: TRBV10-3; d_gene: TRBD2; abundance: NA; j_gene: TRBJ2-7; CDR3aa: CAIRSGGEQYF; CDR3nt: TGTGCCATCCGGAGCGGGGGCGAGCAGTACTTC
v_gene: TRBV4-1; d_gene: TRBD2; abundance: few; j_gene: TRBJ2-5; CDR3aa: CASSQRSSGGLQETQYF; CDR3nt: TGCGCCAGCAGCCAGAGATCTAGCGGGGGCCTCCAAGAGACCCAGTACTTC
v_gene: TRBV12-3/TRBV12-4; d_gene: TRBD2; abundance: NA; j_gene: TRBJ2-1; CDR3aa: CASSHGRGLAGGYNEQFF; CDR3nt: TGTGCCAGCAGCCATGGGAGGGGCCTAGCGGGGGGTTACAATGAGCAGTTCTTC
v_gene: TRBV2; d_gene: NA; abundance: NA; j_gene: TRBJ2-7; CDR3aa: CASNLGLDEQYF; CDR3nt: TGTGCCAGCAACCTGGGGCTCGACGAGCAGTACTTC
v_gene: TRBV30; d_gene: NA; abundance: NA; j_gene: TRBJ2-7; CDR3aa: CAWSDFPGIEQYF; CDR3nt: TGTGCCTGGAGTGATTTCCCAGGGATCGAGCAGTACTTC
v_gene: TRBV27; d_gene: NA; abundance: NA; j_gene: TRBJ1-1; CDR3aa: CASSQHLGWNTEAFF; CDR3nt: TGTGCCAGCAGTCAACACTTAGGGTGGAACACTGAAGCTTTCTTT
v_gene: TRBV6-6; d_gene: TRBD1; abundance: few; j_gene: TRBJ2-5; CDR3aa: CASSYEGAEETQYF; CDR3nt: TGTGCCAGCAGTTATGAGGGGGCGGAGGAGACCCAGTACTTC
v_gene: TRBV5-4; d_gene: NA; abundance: NA; j_gene: TRBJ2-5; CDR3aa: CASSVASGLETQYF; CDR3nt: TGTGCCAGCAGCGTCGCTTCAGGGTTGGAGACCCAGTACTTC
v_gene: TRBV5-1; d_gene: NA; abundance: few; j_gene: TRBJ1-1; CDR3aa: CASSWATNTEAFF; CDR3nt: TGCGCCAGCAGTTGGGCGACGAACACTGAAGCTTTCTTT
v_gene: TRBV27; d_gene: TRBD1; abundance: many; j_gene: TRBJ2-1; CDR3aa: CASSPDRGNEQFF; CDR3nt: TGTGCCAGCAGTCCGGACAGGGGCAATGAGCAGTTCTTC
v_gene: TRBV7-9; d_gene: TRBD1; abundance: few; j_gene: TRBJ2-7; CDR3aa: CASSVRQGVSEQYF; CDR3nt: TGTGCCAGCAGCGTGAGACAGGGGGTAAGCGAGCAGTACTTC
v_gene: TRBV2; d_gene: TRBD1; abundance: NA; j_gene: TRBJ2-7; CDR3aa: CATRKQGSSYEQYF; CDR3nt: TGTGCCACTAGAAAACAGGGGAGCTCCTACGAGCAGTACTTC
v_gene: TRBV9; d_gene: TRBD1; abundance: NA; j_gene: TRBJ2-5; CDR3aa: CASSAGTGGGETQYF; CDR3nt: TGTGCCAGCAGCGCGGGGACAGGGGGCGGAGAGACCCAGTACTTC
v_gene: TRBV18; d_gene: NA; abundance: NA; j_gene: TRBJ2-4; CDR3aa: CASSPNGGALAIQYF; CDR3nt: TGTGCCAGCTCCCCTAATGGAGGGGCGCTTGCCATTCAGTACTTC
v_gene: TRBV29-1; d_gene: NA; abundance: few; j_gene: TRBJ1-2; CDR3aa: CSVERGPTDGYTF; CDR3nt: TGCAGCGTCGAGAGGGGCCCTACGGATGGCTACACCTTC
v_gene: TRBV5-1; d_gene: TRBD2; abundance: many; j_gene: TRBJ2-3; CDR3aa: CASSPGTSGGTDTQYF; CDR3nt: TGTGCCAGCAGCCCCGGGACTAGCGGGGGCACAGATACGCAGTATTTT
v_gene: TRBV5-1; d_gene: TRBD2; abundance: NA; j_gene: TRBJ2-7; CDR3aa: CASRRRLAGQSYEQYF; CDR3nt: TGCGCCAGCAGAAGACGCCTAGCGGGACAATCCTACGAGCAGTACTTC
v_gene: TRBV5-1; d_gene: TRBD1; abundance: NA; j_gene: TRBJ1-5; CDR3aa: CTSSSTGGNQPQHF; CDR3nt: TGCACCAGCAGCTCGACAGGGGGGAATCAGCCCCAGCATTTT
v_gene: TRBV6-1; d_gene: TRBD1; abundance: NA; j_gene: TRBJ1-6; CDR3aa: CASQYSGQGAVHF; CDR3nt: TGTGCCAGCCAATACTCGGGACAGGGAGCCGTCCACTTT
v_gene: TRBV9; d_gene: NA; abundance: NA; j_gene: TRBJ1-2; CDR3aa: CASSRESQIYGYTF; CDR3nt: TGTGCCAGCAGCAGAGAATCACAGATCTATGGCTACACCTTC
v_gene: TRBV29-1; d_gene: NA; abundance: NA; j_gene: TRBJ2-5; CDR3aa: CSVVEEETQYF; CDR3nt: TGCAGCGTAGTAGAGGAGGAGACCCAGTACTTC
v_gene: TRBV29-1; d_gene: NA; abundance: NA; j_gene: TRBJ1-1; CDR3aa: CSAKQGRGTEAFF; CDR3nt: TGCAGCGCGAAACAGGGTAGAGGCACTGAAGCTTTCTTT
v_gene: TRBV27; d_gene: TRBD2; abundance: NA; j_gene: TRBJ2-5; CDR3aa: CASSLLAGGLEQYF; CDR3nt: TGTGCCAGCAGTTTGCTAGCGGGTGGGTTGGAGCAGTACTTC
v_gene: TRBV5-1; d_gene: NA; abundance: NA; j_gene: TRBJ2-1; CDR3aa: CASIQVAGGANERFF; CDR3nt: NA
v_gene: TRBV20-1; d_gene: NA; abundance: NA; j_gene: TRBJ2-3; CDR3aa: CSASGTSSHDTQYF; CDR3nt: TGCAGTGCTAGCGGGACCTCAAGTCACGATACGCAGTATTTT
v_gene: TRBV12-3/TRBV12-4; d_gene: NA; abundance: NA; j_gene: TRBJ2-3; CDR3aa: CASRHRLGGRADAQYF; CDR3nt: TGTGCCAGCAGACATAGACTAGGGGGGAGAGCAGATGCGCAGTATTTT
v_gene: TRBV27; d_gene: NA; abundance: NA; j_gene: TRBJ2-2; CDR3aa: CASSLMGGTGELFF; CDR3nt: TGTGCCAGCAGTTTAATGGGGGGCACCGGGGAGCTGTTTTTT
v_gene: TRBV5-1; d_gene: TRBD1; abundance: few; j_gene: TRBJ2-7; CDR3aa: CASSLRQGFGEQYF; CDR3nt: TGCGCCAGCAGCTTGCGACAGGGCTTTGGCGAGCAGTACTTC
v_gene: TRBV20-1; d_gene: TRBD1; abundance: NA; j_gene: TRBJ1-6; CDR3aa: CSARGPQGERSPLHF; CDR3nt: TGCAGTGCTAGAGGACCCCAGGGGGAACGCTCACCCCTCCACTTT
v_gene: TRBV20-1; d_gene: NA; abundance: few; j_gene: TRBJ2-6; CDR3aa: CSADRLRGANVLTF; CDR3nt: TGCAGTGCTGACAGGCTAAGAGGGGCCAACGTCCTGACTTTC
v_gene: TRBV24-1; d_gene: NA; abundance: NA; j_gene: TRBJ1-5; CDR3aa: CATQAAGNQPQHF; CDR3nt: TGTGCCACCCAGGCGGCAGGCAATCAGCCCCAGCATTTT
v_gene: TRBV28; d_gene: TRBD2; abundance: NA; j_gene: TRBJ2-5; CDR3aa: CTSTPRLAGQETQYF; CDR3nt: TGTACCAGCACACCCCGGCTAGCGGGACAAGAGACCCAGTACTTC
v_gene: TRBV27; d_gene: NA; abundance: few; j_gene: TRBJ2-7; CDR3aa: CASSWRRPELYEQYF; CDR3nt: TGTGCCAGCAGTTGGCGCAGACCGGAGCTCTACGAGCAGTACTTC
v_gene: TRBV10-3; d_gene: TRBD1; abundance: NA; j_gene: TRBJ2-5; CDR3aa: CAIGMQGAGETQYF; CDR3nt: TGTGCCATCGGTATGCAGGGGGCGGGAGAGACCCAGTACTTC
v_gene: TRBV6-5; d_gene: NA; abundance: NA; j_gene: TRBJ2-7; CDR3aa: CASSSGVSSYEQYF; CDR3nt: TGTGCCAGCAGTTCAGGCGTGAGCTCCTACGAGCAGTACTTC
v_gene: TRBV11-2; d_gene: NA; abundance: few; j_gene: TRBJ2-7; CDR3aa: CASSLFGGPSSYEQYF; CDR3nt: TGTGCCAGCAGCTTATTTGGGGGGCCGAGCTCCTACGAGCAGTACTTC
v_gene: TRBV27; d_gene: TRBD1; abundance: few; j_gene: TRBJ1-6; CDR3aa: CASSDYSSGGENSPLHF; CDR3nt: TGTGCCAGCAGCGACTATTCCTCAGGGGGTGAAAATTCACCCCTCCACTTT
v_gene: TRBV28; d_gene: TRBD1; abundance: few; j_gene: TRBJ2-5; CDR3aa: CASSPAMGQGVETQYF; CDR3nt: TGTGCCAGCAGTCCAGCTATGGGACAGGGGGTTGAGACCCAGTACTTC
v_gene: TRBV6-1; d_gene: NA; abundance: NA; j_gene: TRBJ1-1; CDR3aa: CASKERNTEAFF; CDR3nt: TGTGCCAGCAAAGAGAGGAACACTGAAGCTTTCTTT
v_gene: TRBV3-1; d_gene: NA; abundance: few; j_gene: TRBJ2-3; CDR3aa: CASSQEGAGTTDTQYF; CDR3nt: TGTGCCAGCAGCCAAGAAGGGGCGGGGACCACAGATACGCAGTATTTT
v_gene: TRBV3-1; d_gene: TRBD2; abundance: NA; j_gene: TRBJ2-5; CDR3aa: CASGLAGEQETQYF; CDR3nt: TGTGCCAGCGGACTAGCGGGGGAACAAGAGACCCAGTACTTC
v_gene: TRBV10-3; d_gene: NA; abundance: few; j_gene: TRBJ2-1; CDR3aa: CAISEAGSAAYNEQFF; CDR3nt: TGTGCCATCAGTGAGGCGGGATCAGCGGCGTACAATGAGCAGTTCTTC
v_gene: TRBV7-6; d_gene: TRBD1; abundance: few; j_gene: TRBJ2-5; CDR3aa: CASTLFGAGGEETQYF; CDR3nt: TGTGCCAGCACCCTCTTTGGAGCAGGGGGAGAAGAGACCCAGTACTTC
v_gene: TRBV18; d_gene: NA; abundance: few; j_gene: TRBJ2-7; CDR3aa: CASSLLPFGEQYF; CDR3nt: TGTGCCAGCTCACTGCTCCCTTTCGGCGAGCAGTACTTC
v_gene: TRBV7-3; d_gene: NA; abundance: NA; j_gene: TRBJ2-1; CDR3aa: CASSYNGPHQAQFF; CDR3nt: TGTGCCAGCAGCTACAACGGACCCCACCAAGCGCAGTTCTTC
v_gene: TRBV20-1; d_gene: NA; abundance: NA; j_gene: TRBJ2-3; CDR3aa: CSAIGGFWDTQYF; CDR3nt: TGCAGTGCTATAGGGGGGTTTTGGGATACGCAGTATTTT
v_gene: TRBV9; d_gene: NA; abundance: NA; j_gene: TRBJ2-5; CDR3aa: CASSIPSNEQYF; CDR3nt: TGTGCCAGCAGCATACCGAGCAATGAGCAGTACTTC
v_gene: TRBV2; d_gene: TRBD1; abundance: NA; j_gene: TRBJ2-4; CDR3aa: CASSGPQGNIQYF; CDR3nt: TGTGCCAGCAGTGGACCACAGGGGAACATTCAGTACTTC
v_gene: TRBV2; d_gene: NA; abundance: few; j_gene: TRBJ1-5; CDR3aa: CASSEGIRPQHF; CDR3nt: TGTGCCAGCAGTGAAGGTATACGGCCCCAGCATTTT